This T cell receptor beta chain was captured in a study of CD8 T cells in Susac syndrome. Overall study results and limits: TCR sequencing and HLA analysis covered a relatively small number of individuals.

As for this clonotype: Its specificity is unknown.

With random hexamers, reverse transcription was performed on about 0.45 to 1 ug of RNA. The authors amplified TCR beta CDR3 across 54 Vbeta and 13 Jbeta using immunoSEQ multiplex PCR. One entry per CDR3 protein results from TCRdb running MiXCR on the immunoSEQ multiplex PCR reads. The table records about 280,000 distinct CDR3 sequences, about 85% of them present only once. TCR beta sequencing was performed on blood CD8+ and CD4+ T cells. In the multiple sclerosis control group, patients were treatment-naive and had stable or active relapsing-remitting disease. V shed 3 bases and J shed 10 bases, with 9 bases lying between them. CDR1 is MNHEY, CDR2 SMNVEV, per germline (reference sequence). The CDR3 consists of 12 residues.

The sample consisted of CD8+ T cells from PBMCs. The source is a human donor with multiple sclerosis. This chain connects TRBV27 to TRBJ1-4; no clear D gene. The CDR3, as DNA: TGTGCCAGCAGTTTGGGTGTCGGAAAACTGTTTTTT. Its translation: CASSLGVGKLFF. Complete variable domain (other parts from reference TRBV27 and TRBJ1-4): EAQVTQNPRYLITVTGKKLTVTCSQNMNHEYMSWYRQDPGLGLRQIYYSMNVEVTDKGDVPEGYKVSRKEKRNFPLILESPSPNQTSLYFCASSLGVGKLFFGSGTQLSVL.